The present entry profiles one TCR beta chain with its context. Its target is unknown. Whole blood, unfractionated, served as the material for total RNA extraction. The data were taken from a study of human T cells and chemical hapten exposure. On the study more broadly: Variation in per-sample TCR yields came mainly from small pooled library volume differences. The study, taken as a whole, reports: Those TCRs sitting above 1 in 1000 frequency stayed the same with DPC sensitization.

The CDR3 loop spans 12 amino acids. V was cut by 0 bases and J by 8 bases, with 7 bases left in between. Germline V CDR1 and CDR2: MNHEY, SVGEGT. The library tagged each cDNA molecule with unique molecular identifiers. How the authors handled the data: Samples contained a median of approximately 100,000 TCRs, with a range of about 23,224 to 700,000. Each CDR3 protein is one row after TCRdb ran MiXCR on the reads. The V and J calls, along with clone size, are taken from TCRdb and not from the paper's own processing. The sample has fewer than 150,000 distinct CDR3 sequences, around 9% seen once. The sequence was collected from a human donor in good health. Some clones in this sample may be carry-over from other donors' samples. Sample: whole blood. The chain uses TRBV6-2 or TRBV6-3 and TRBJ1-1; D gene ambiguous. The DNA of the CDR3 is TGTGCCAGCAGTTACTCGCAGGTAGAAGCTTTCTTT. Amino acid sequence: CASSYSQVEAFF.